The 26 T cell receptor beta chains presented below share a single source sample, sequenced in a study of T cells in Graves' hyperthyroidism and ophthalmopathy. It was RNA transcripts that yielded the amplified TCR beta CDR3 regions. The TCR CDR3 first-round RT-PCR relied on the HTBI primer set. TCRdb called the multiplex PCR reads again in MiXCR, with one record for every CDR3 protein. The sample lists 500,000 to 800,000 distinct CDR3 sequences; 13% to 15% were seen once. Sequencing used blood. These receptors all stem from a woman between 50 and 59 years old with Graves' ophthalmopathy.

V usage is TRBV11-2 and J usage is TRBJ2-5, with 7 bases matching TRBD2. The germline gives CDR1 SGHAT, CDR2 FQNNGV. The CDR3 has 16 residues. Unmatched junction bases numbered 11, after V lost 5 bases and J lost 2 bases. This CDR3 is CASSTGSSGGQETQYF. For the CDR3, the DNA is TGTGCCAGCAGCACAGGATCTAGCGGAGGTCAAGAGACCCAGTACTTC.

This clonotype appeared a single time. The rearrangement links TRBV4-3 to TRBJ2-1, with D hard to call. V dropped 6 bases and J dropped 3 bases, with 21 bases sitting between them. The CDR3 runs 17 residues. From germline, CDR1 is LGHNA and CDR2 YSLEER. The CDR3 reads CASSQSSSDDCYNEQFF. Here the CDR3 DNA reads TGCGCCAGCAGTCAGAGTTCCTCGGACGACTGCTACAATGAGCAGTTCTTC.

CDR3 coding DNA: TGTGCCAGCTCCCCTGGTAGAGGGGCGGTTTACGAGCAGTACTTC. Residues: CASSPGRGAVYEQYF. The chain recombines TRBV7-9 with TRBJ2-7; the D call may be TRBD1 or TRBD2 (5 bases each). Per germline, CDR1 SEHNR and CDR2 FQNEAQ (reference sequence). The CDR3 has 15 amino acids. Trimming left V 8 bases short and J 4 bases short, with 21 bases between.

This clonotype was seen more than once but under ten times. The CDR3 reads CASSLRTSGLVEQYF. The DNA of the CDR3 is TGTGCCAGCAGCCTACGGACTAGCGGACTAGTCGAGCAGTACTTC. The chain has TRBV5-8 and TRBJ2-7, with 10 bases that match TRBD2. Losses at the gene ends were 4 bases for V and 6 bases for J; bases not matched to a gene: 10. This CDR3 is built from 15 residues. Germline loops: CDR1 SGHTS, CDR2 YDEGEE.

The V and J genes are TRBV2 and TRBJ1-1; 9 nucleotides align to TRBD1. CDR1 is SNHLY and CDR2 is FYNNEI in the germline V gene. The CDR3 runs 15 residues. V dropped 4 bases and J dropped 1; count of bases not matched to a gene: 4. The CDR3 loop is CASSARGQGNTEAFF. For the CDR3, the DNA is TGTGCCAGCAGTGCCCGGGGACAGGGGAACACTGAAGCTTTCTTT.

This clonotype has just a few counts. The V and J genes are TRBV14 and TRBJ2-5; 12 positions agree with TRBD2. Trimming removed 0 bases from V and 5 bases from J; junction bases left unmatched: 4. CDR3 size: 16 residues. Germline lookup yields CDR1 SGHDN and CDR2 FVKESK. This CDR3 reads CASSQDPGTSGETQYF. As DNA, the CDR3 is TGTGCCAGCAGCCAAGATCCCGGGACTAGCGGGGAGACCCAGTACTTC.

This clonotype has just a few counts. This CDR3 reads CASSYSTQTQYF. DNA of the CDR3: TGTGCCAGCAGTTACTCGACACAGACCCAGTACTTC. The chain couples TRBV6-5 to TRBJ2-5, with no clear D. V was cut by 0 bases and J by 6 bases, with 5 bases left in between. The V gene's germline CDR1 is MNHEY and CDR2 SVGAGI. The CDR3 is 12 amino acids.

The sample holds many counts of this clonotype. V usage is TRBV12-5 and J usage is TRBJ2-2; TRBD2 agrees at 12 bases. With V trimmed by 6 bases and J by 4 bases, 6 bases remained unmatched. The CDR3 contains 16 residues. Looked up from germline, CDR1 is LGHNT and CDR2 is FRNRAP. Here the CDR3 reads CASGILAGGFTGELFF. As DNA, the CDR3 is TGTGCTAGTGGAATACTAGCGGGAGGTTTCACCGGGGAGCTGTTTTTT.

This clonotype was recorded a few times. The gene calls are TRBV6-1 and TRBJ1-6, with a possible D match to TRBD1 (5 bases). Germline CDR1 and CDR2: MNHNS and SASEGT. This CDR3 comprises 15 residues. Trimming cost V 2 bases and J 6 bases, with 11 bases left between them. DNA for the CDR3: TGTGCCAGCAGTGAACAGGGTTGGATTAATTCACCCCTCCACTTT. Protein sequence: CASSEQGWINSPLHF.

This clonotype was observed at least ten times. The DNA of the CDR3 is TGTGCCAGCAGACAAAGTTTCGGAAGGATGTCCCAGTACTTC. Protein sequence: CASRQSFGRMSQYF. This chain uses TRBV12-3 or TRBV12-4 with TRBJ2-5; D not certain. This CDR3 region has 14 residues. Trimming removed 6 bases from V and 9 bases from J, with 20 bases in between.

This clonotype was found many times. This chain connects TRBV7-2 to TRBJ2-7; 11 nucleotides line up with TRBD2. V shed 4 bases, J shed 4 bases, and the junction held 9 bases outside the gene matches. The CDR3 contains 16 residues. Germline V gene sequence: CDR1 SGHTA, CDR2 FQGNSA. The CDR3 sequence is CASSSKLAGGLYEQYF. CDR3 DNA: TGTGCCAGCAGCTCGAAGCTAGCGGGAGGACTTTACGAGCAGTACTTC.

This clonotype was seen a single time. This rearrangement joins TRBV7-9 to TRBJ2-1; D is ambiguous. V was clipped by 5 bases and J by 9 bases, with 11 bases between them. The CDR3 sequence is 12 residues long. Germline V gene sequence: CDR1 SEHNR, CDR2 FQNEAQ (reference sequence). CDR3 coding DNA: TGTGCCAGCAGCGTTTTGTCGGGTGAGCAGTTCTTC. Its translation: CASSVLSGEQFF. The variable domain in full, completed from reference TRBV7-9 and TRBJ2-1, reads DTGVSQNPRHKITKRGQNVTFRCDPISEHNRLYWYRQTLGQGPEFLTYFQNEAQLEKSRLLSDRFSAERPKGSFSTLEIQRTEQGDSAMYLCASSVLSGEQFFGPGTRLTVL.

This sequence joins TRBV12-3 or TRBV12-4 and TRBJ2-3, with 14 bases lining up with TRBD2. This CDR3 has 16 residues. V gave up 3 bases and J gave up 9 bases; unmatched junction bases: 8. The CDR3 region is CASSLTGTSGSRTQYF. The CDR3 DNA sequence: TGTGCCAGCAGTTTGACCGGGACTAGCGGGAGTCGAACGCAGTATTTT.

In this sample, this clonotype turned up many times. Here the CDR3 reads CASRGPSTVTDTQYF. The CDR3 DNA sequence: TGTGCCAGCAGGGGGCCCAGCACGGTCACAGATACGCAGTATTTT. The genes are TRBV28 and TRBJ2-3; D is perhaps TRBD1 (5 bases). The CDR3 contains 15 residues. V was clipped by 6 bases and J by 2 bases, with 15 bases between them. Germline V CDR1 and CDR2: MDHEN, SYDVKM.

CDR3 coding DNA: TGCAGTGCTAGAGATGGTTGGGGGGGAGCCTCCAATGAGCAGTTCTTC. It yields the protein CSARDGWGGASNEQFF. The genes are TRBV20-1 and TRBJ2-1; 7 bases are a match to TRBD2. Germline lookup yields CDR1 DFQATT and CDR2 SNEGSKA (reference sequence). Trimming took 0 bases from V and 6 from J; bases not matched to a gene: 11. This CDR3 contains 16 residues.

The rearrangement uses TRBV24-1 and TRBJ2-5; 8 positions agree with TRBD1. The CDR3 is made up of 14 amino acids. The J segment lost 6 bases and the V segment lost 5 bases, leaving 7 bases of the junction unmatched. Germline CDR1 reads KGHDR; CDR2 reads SFDVKD. CDR3 nucleotide sequence: TGTGCCACCAGTGGGACGGGACAGGTGAAGACCCAGTACTTC. Translating it yields CATSGTGQVKTQYF.

This clonotype occurred a few times. CDR3 loop: CASSDPVTSTGELFF. The CDR3 nucleotides are TGCGCCAGCAGTGATCCCGTGACTAGCACCGGGGAGCTGTTTTTT. The V and J genes are TRBV10-2 and TRBJ2-2, with D maybe TRBD2 (6 bases). The CDR3 has 15 residues. Looked up from germline, CDR1 is WSHSY and CDR2 is SAAADI. V was pared by 3 bases and J by 4 bases, with 12 bases between.

The chain has TRBV5-4 and TRBJ2-1; no clear D gene. V was shortened by 2 bases and J by 10 bases, with 10 bases between the two germline ends. The germline CDR1 and CDR2 sequences are SGHNT and YYREEE (reference sequence). This CDR3 is built from 12 residues. CDR3 DNA: TGTGCCAGCAGCTTAGACCCTCGAGAGCAGTTCTTC. The encoded protein is CASSLDPREQFF.

This clonotype has only a few counts. The V and J genes are TRBV6-2 or TRBV6-3 and TRBJ1-1; perhaps TRBD1 as D (6 bases). Trimming took off 6 bases at V and 0 bases at J, with 17 bases between the two ends. This CDR3 has 16 amino acids. CDR1 is MNHEY, CDR2 SVGEGT, per germline. CDR3 nucleotide sequence: TGTGCCAGCAGAAGGGCTGGGGGGCTCATGAACACTGAAGCTTTCTTT. Protein sequence: CASRRAGGLMNTEAFF.

Concerning this clonotype itself: At one boundary the junction diverges from the germline segment, which might be a read error. The gene calls are TRBV2 and TRBJ2-1; 7 nucleotides line up with TRBD2. Germline V gene data show CDR1 as SNHLY and CDR2 as FYNNEI. The CDR3 is made up of 16 amino acids. This chain's CDR3 is CASSKEWGRAKDEQSF. Written as DNA, the CDR3 is TGTGCCAGCAGCAAGGAGTGGGGGAGGGCCAAGGATGAGCAGTCCTTC. The full variable domain, with the rest looked up from reference TRBV2 and TRBJ2-1, is EPEVTQTPSHQVTQMGQEVILRCVPISNHLYFYWYRQILGQKVEFLVSFYNNEISEKSEIFDDQFSVERPDGSNFTLKIRSTKLEDSAMYFCASSKEWGRAKDEQSFGPGTRLTVL.

This chain uses TRBV12-3 or TRBV12-4 with TRBJ1-1; D is perhaps TRBD1 (5 bases). The CDR3 sequence is 12 residues long. Trimming cost V 5 bases and J 6 bases, with 10 bases left between them. The CDR3 loop is CASSRRGAEAFF. The DNA for the CDR3 is TGTGCCAGCAGTCGAAGGGGTGCTGAAGCTTTCTTT.

This clonotype was observed many times. The chain links TRBV12-3 or TRBV12-4 to TRBJ2-1; 11 positions agree with TRBD2. The CDR3 sequence is 15 residues long. The V and J ends lost 5 bases and 7 bases, in that order; junction bases with no gene match: 7. The CDR3 here is CASSLLAGEWNEQFF. CDR3 in DNA: TGTGCCAGCAGTCTACTAGCGGGAGAATGGAATGAGCAGTTCTTC.

In its sample, this clonotype was seen many times. This chain connects TRBV6-1 to TRBJ2-3; TRBD2 agrees at 7 bases. V dropped 5 bases and J dropped 1; count of bases not matched to a gene: 6. CDR3 size: 15 residues. CDR1 and CDR2 (germline): MNHNS, SASEGT. The CDR3 protein is CASSKEAGGTDTQYF. CDR3 nucleotide sequence: TGTGCCAGCAGTAAAGAGGCGGGGGGCACAGATACGCAGTATTTT.

This clonotype was recorded many times. The chain recombines TRBV12-3 or TRBV12-4 with TRBJ2-2; 9 nucleotides match TRBD2. CDR3 length: 15 amino acids. Unmatched junction bases numbered 5, after V lost 3 bases and J lost 6 bases. The CDR3 sequence is CASSFGGRGAGELFF. CDR3 bases: TGTGCCAGCAGTTTTGGCGGGAGGGGCGCCGGGGAGCTGTTTTTT.

V is TRBV29-1 and J is TRBJ1-5; 8 bases fit TRBD1. Germline-derived CDR1 and CDR2 are SQVTM and ANQGSEA. This CDR3 is 13 amino acids long. V shed 7 bases and J 4 bases; nucleotides not matched to a gene: 6. CDR3 sequence: CSAGQGDNQPQHF. For the CDR3, the DNA is TGCAGCGCCGGACAGGGTGATAATCAGCCCCAGCATTTT.

This clonotype was seen a few times. This chain's CDR3 is CASSRTQGLGTDTQYF. CDR3 DNA sequence: TGTGCCAGCTCACGGACTCAGGGGTTGGGCACAGATACGCAGTATTTT. J is TRBJ2-3 and V is TRBV18; weak D call: TRBD1 (6 bases). Trimming removed 4 bases from V and 1 base from J, with 15 bases in between. Germline CDR1 and CDR2: KGHSH and LQKENI. The CDR3 contains 16 residues.